Presented here are 25 T cell receptor beta chains from one specimen sequenced in a study of blood T cell repertoires in COVID-19. Sequencing used immunoSEQ multiplex PCR; TCRdb keeps in-frame clones, though not all of them. Of under 150,000 clones listed, 80% to 90% are singletons. Sequenced input: PBMCs or T cells enriched from blood (not recorded which). These receptors all stem from a man aged 40-50 years with acute COVID-19.

Worth noting for this clone: An end of the junction does not agree with germline; a read error may underlie this. The chain combines TRBV7-7 with TRBJ2-5; TRBD2 matches at 15 bases. Germline values: CDR1 SSHAT, CDR2 FNYEAQ (reference sequence). There are 16 residues in the CDR3. CDR3 nucleotides: TGTGCTAGCAGCTTGGGACTAGCGGGGGGACAAGAGACCCAGTACTTC. Amino acids: CASSLGLAGGQETQYF.

The chain has TRBV5-1 and TRBJ1-1, with D unresolved. Trimming cost V 1 base and J 4 bases, with 11 bases left between them. This CDR3 has 14 residues. Germline values: CDR1 SGHRS, CDR2 YFSETQ. The CDR3 nucleotides are TGCGCCAGCAGCTTGACAGCGGCGGCCACTGAAGCTTTCTTT. Residues: CASSLTAAATEAFF.

This clone occurred a few times. The chain is built from TRBV18 and TRBJ1-1; tentative D call: TRBD1 (6 bases). The CDR3 is 14 residues long. CDR1 is KGHSH and CDR2 is LQKENI in the germline V gene. The V end lost 3 bases, the J end lost 3 bases, and 11 bases lay between the germline ends. CDR3 sequence reads: CASSPTGWDTEAFF. CDR3 in DNA: TGTGCCAGCTCACCTACAGGGTGGGACACTGAAGCTTTCTTT.

The chain combines TRBV6-5 with TRBJ1-6; D perhaps matches TRBD1 (6 bases). Germline assignment: CDR1 MNHEY and CDR2 SVGAGI. The CDR3 spans 14 residues. The ends were cut back, 6 bases at V and 9 bases at J, with 15 bases in the middle. CDR3 loop: CASSTGTPPSPLHF. CDR3 bases: TGTGCCAGCAGCACCGGGACACCGCCTTCACCCCTCCACTTT.

The rearrangement links TRBV7-9 to TRBJ1-3, with no clear D. Trimming took off 2 bases at V and 3 bases at J, with 5 bases between the two ends. CDR1 SEHNR and CDR2 FQNEAQ come from the germline V gene (reference sequence). The CDR3 is 13 residues long. The DNA for the CDR3 is TGTGCCAGCAGCTTAACGGTTGGAAACACCATATATTTT. It yields the protein CASSLTVGNTIYF.

The genes are TRBV28 and TRBJ2-7; D uncertain. Germline CDR1 reads MDHEN; CDR2 reads SYDVKM. Trimming shortened V by 2 bases and J by 3 bases, and 11 bases separated the two germline ends. This CDR3 comprises 14 residues. CDR3 amino acids: CASSLAGPLYEQYF. CDR3 coding DNA: TGTGCCAGCAGTTTAGCAGGCCCCCTCTACGAGCAGTACTTC.

This clone was seen ten or more times. In nucleotides, the CDR3 is TGTGCCAGTACAAATCGGGCAGGGGGTAACAATGAGCAGTTCTTC. Amino acids: CASTNRAGGNNEQFF. This chain connects TRBV19 to TRBJ2-1, with TRBD1 matching 7 bases. The length of the CDR3 is 15 residues. The germline V gene encodes CDR1 LNHDA and CDR2 SQIVND (reference sequence). V was clipped by 7 bases and J by 5 bases; unmatched bases: 11.

The chain combines TRBV12-5 with TRBJ2-7; 10 bases align to TRBD1. Germline V gene data show CDR1 as LGHNT and CDR2 as FRNRAP. J was trimmed by 1 base and V by 0 bases; bases with no gene match: 3. The CDR3 totals 16 residues. DNA for the CDR3: TGTGCTAGTGGTTTGGTTCGGACAGGGGGATCCTACGAGCAGTACTTC. As protein: CASGLVRTGGSYEQYF.

The chain has TRBV12-3 or TRBV12-4 and TRBJ2-7; perhaps TRBD2 as D (5 bases). The CDR3 covers 13 residues. V was shortened by 5 bases and J by 2 bases, with 10 bases between the two germline ends. In DNA, the CDR3 is TGTGCCAGCAGTGGGAGTTCCCCCTACGAGCAGTACTTC. The encoded protein is CASSGSSPYEQYF.

V is TRBV6-5 and J is TRBJ1-1, with a tentative D call TRBD1 (5 bases). Looked up from germline, CDR1 is MNHEY and CDR2 is SVGAGI. V shed 7 bases and J shed 1 base, with 13 bases lying between them. This CDR3 has 14 amino acids. CDR3: CASTLRGGNTEAFF. The CDR3 bases are TGTGCCAGCACCCTACGGGGGGGGAACACTGAAGCTTTCTTT.

This clone was recorded only once. The gene calls are TRBV5-6 and TRBJ2-3; D ambiguous. V lost 6 bases and J lost 6, with 8 bases in between. Germline loops: CDR1 SGHDT, CDR2 YYEEEE. The CDR3 runs to 11 residues. CDR3 sequence (DNA): TGTGCCAGCACCGCACTGGATACGCAGTATTTT. Its translation: CASTALDTQYF.

The chain employs TRBV9 and TRBJ2-7; tentative D call: TRBD2 (6 bases). V lost 4 bases, J lost 0 bases, and 11 bases lay in between. The length of the CDR3 is 14 residues. The germline gives CDR1 SGDLS, CDR2 YYNGEE. The CDR3 DNA reads as TGTGCCAGCAGCTCCCGGGACTCCTCCTACGAGCAGTACTTC. Its protein product is CASSSRDSSYEQYF. Combining the CDR3 with reference TRBV9 and TRBJ2-7 gives the whole variable domain DSGVTQTPKHLITATGQRVTLRCSPRSGDLSVYWYQQSLDQGLQFLIQYYNGEERAKGNILERFSAQQFPDLHSELNLSSLELGDSALYFCASSSRDSSYEQYFGPGTRLTVT.

The chain links TRBV5-4 to TRBJ2-7, with 7 positions matching TRBD1. The CDR3 is 13 amino acids. With V trimmed by 2 bases and J by 7 bases, 6 bases remained unmatched. From germline, CDR1 is SGHNT and CDR2 YYREEE (reference sequence). The CDR3 spells CASSFRGLGEQYF. The CDR3 bases are TGTGCCAGCAGCTTCAGGGGGTTGGGGGAGCAGTACTTC.

The rearrangement links TRBV5-6 to TRBJ2-7; tentative D call: TRBD2 (6 bases). CDR1 and CDR2 (germline): SGHDT, YYEEEE. V was pared by 4 bases and J by 2 bases, with 16 bases between. This CDR3 is 15 amino acids long. CDR3 sequence reads: CASSQGLLGAYEQYF. CDR3 sequence (DNA): TGTGCCAGCAGCCAGGGACTTCTTGGGGCCTACGAGCAGTACTTC. The full variable domain, its missing parts supplied by reference TRBV5-6 and TRBJ2-7, is DAGVTQSPTHLIKTRGQQVTLRCSPKSGHDTVSWYQQALGQGPQFIFQYYEEEERQRGNFPDRFSGHQFPNYSSELNVNALLLGDSALYLCASSQGLLGAYEQYFGPGTRLTVT.

CDR3 in amino acids: CASSEQAGTTDTQYF. As DNA, the CDR3 is TGTGCCAGCAGTGAACAGGCGGGTACAACAGATACGCAGTATTTT. The V gene is TRBV2, the J gene TRBJ2-3; D is possibly TRBD2 (5 bases). The CDR3 sequence is 15 residues long. Looked up from germline, CDR1 is SNHLY and CDR2 is FYNNEI. Trimming removed 2 bases from V and 3 bases from J, with 12 bases in between.

CDR3: CASSPRGQGGGYTF. Here the CDR3 DNA reads TGTGCCAGCTCACCACGTGGACAGGGCGGCGGCTACACCTTC. V and J are TRBV18 and TRBJ1-2; 8 bases fit TRBD1. Germline V gives CDR1 KGHSH, CDR2 LQKENI. V shed 1 base and J 8 bases; nucleotides not matched to a gene: 6. This CDR3 has 14 residues. Together with reference TRBV18 and TRBJ1-2, the CDR3 gives the full variable domain: NAGVMQNPRHLVRRRGQEARLRCSPMKGHSHVYWYRQLPEEGLKFMVYLQKENIIDESGMPKERFSAEFPKEGPSILRIQQVVRGDSAAYFCASSPRGQGGGYTFGSGTRLTVV.

This chain connects TRBV5-6 to TRBJ1-2; TRBD1 matches 8 bases. V trimming: 3 bases; J trimming: 8 bases; junction bases outside the gene matches: 9. The germline gives CDR1 SGHDT, CDR2 YYEEEE. The CDR3 is made up of 14 amino acids. The CDR3 sequence is CASSSNQGARGYTF. DNA of the CDR3: TGTGCCAGCAGCTCGAATCAGGGGGCGCGAGGCTACACCTTC.

This rearrangement joins TRBV19 to TRBJ2-7; D unclear. From germline, CDR1 is LNHDA and CDR2 SQIVND (reference sequence). The CDR3 loop spans 11 amino acids. Trimming stripped 5 bases from V and 3 bases from J, with 5 bases between. DNA for the CDR3: TGTGCCAGTAGTTCCTTCTACGAGCAGTACTTC. As protein: CASSSFYEQYF.

The V and J genes are TRBV6-5 and TRBJ1-2, with D perhaps matching TRBD1 (6 bases). The germline CDR1 and CDR2 sequences are MNHEY and SVGAGI. The CDR3 covers 14 residues. Trimming pared 0 bases from V and 5 bases from J, leaving 10 bases between. CDR3 sequence reads: CASSYSGAGYGYTF. The CDR3 DNA is TGTGCCAGCAGTTACTCGGGGGCCGGGTATGGCTACACCTTC.

J is TRBJ2-5 and V is TRBV6-5, with 8 bases lining up with TRBD2. This CDR3 is 15 amino acids long. CDR1 MNHEY and CDR2 SVGAGI come from the germline V gene. J gave up 3 bases and V 4 bases, and 7 bases lay outside the gene matches. CDR3 in DNA: TGTGCCAGCAGTTCATACTCGGGACTAGAAGAGACCCAGTACTTC. It yields the protein CASSSYSGLEETQYF.

Of note for this clone: This sample includes further DNA sequences coding for the same CDR3. This chain links TRBV10-3 with TRBJ2-2; 8 nucleotides agree with TRBD2. The V gene end was trimmed by 3 bases and the J gene end by 2 bases; junction bases not matched to a gene: 5. This CDR3 comprises 16 residues. Germline-derived CDR1 and CDR2 are ENHRY and SYGVKD. CDR3 in DNA: TGTGCCATCAGTGACTCGGGGGGGCTAAACACCGGGGAGCTGTTTTTT. Amino acids: CAISDSGGLNTGELFF.

V and J are TRBV27 and TRBJ2-1, with TRBD1 identical over 7 bases. The germline gives CDR1 MNHEY, CDR2 SMNVEV (reference sequence). The V and J ends lost 2 bases and 9 bases, in that order; junction bases with no gene match: 10. This CDR3 has 15 residues. CDR3 nucleotide sequence: TGTGCCAGCAGTTTAAGCCCCAGGGGGTCTGGTGAGCAGTTCTTC. This translates into CASSLSPRGSGEQFF.

The gene calls are TRBV2 and TRBJ2-7; 9 nucleotides agree with TRBD2. The CDR3 loop spans 16 amino acids. CDR1 and CDR2 from the germline V gene are SNHLY and FYNNEI. The trim removed 1 base at V and 4 bases at J, leaving 8 bases unmatched. CDR3 DNA sequence: TGTGCCAGCAGTGAAGGAGCCGGACTAGCGAGGTACGAGCAGTACTTC. It codes for CASSEGAGLARYEQYF.

CDR3 in DNA: TGTGCCAGCAGCCTCGGGGCGGGGGCGAGGGGCTACACCTTC. Translating gives CASSLGAGARGYTF. The chain links TRBV28 to TRBJ1-2; D is possibly TRBD1 (6 bases). The ends were cut back, 6 bases at V and 8 bases at J, with 19 bases in the middle. The CDR3 consists of 14 residues. The germline CDR1 and CDR2 sequences are MDHEN and SYDVKM.

The CDR3 here is CASSQEGGRGGTGELFF. Here the CDR3 DNA reads TGTGCCAGCAGCCAAGAGGGAGGACGGGGAGGGACCGGGGAGCTGTTTTTT. The genes are TRBV4-2 and TRBJ2-2; TRBD2 matches 7 bases. This CDR3 comprises 17 residues. V shed 0 bases and J 5 bases; nucleotides not matched to a gene: 9. CDR1 and CDR2 (germline): LGHNA, YNFKEQ.